This entry concerns a single T cell receptor (beta chain). What it binds is unknown. This CDR3 contains 15 residues. Looked up from germline, CDR1 is SGHAT and CDR2 is FQNNGV. Trimming shortened V by 0 bases and J by 1 base, and 9 bases separated the two germline ends. The data were taken from a study of long-term antiretroviral therapy in people with HIV. Background on the study: The immediate-ART recommendation dates to 2015, and the earliest samples predate it by about a decade. Study-wide points: Whereas controls had wider CDR3 length ranges, HIV repertoires had narrower ones. Neither ART adherence, viral resistance nor therapy changes were documented.

This was the immunoSEQ v3.0 assay at survey level. Per sample, sequencing targeted roughly 40,000-50,000 T-cell genomes. The table came from immunoSEQ multiplex PCR; TCRdb's copy has only in-frame clones and leaves some out. This table has fewer than 35,000 clones, approximately 85% appearing once. V is TRBV11-2 and J is TRBJ1-1; the D is unclear. The material sequenced was unsorted PBMCs, taken 2.9 years after starting antiretroviral therapy. The receptor was derived from a man in his fifties with HIV. CDR3 DNA sequence: TGTGCCAGCAGCTTAGAGAGGACCGCGAACACTGAAGCTTTCTTT. It translates to CASSLERTANTEAFF.